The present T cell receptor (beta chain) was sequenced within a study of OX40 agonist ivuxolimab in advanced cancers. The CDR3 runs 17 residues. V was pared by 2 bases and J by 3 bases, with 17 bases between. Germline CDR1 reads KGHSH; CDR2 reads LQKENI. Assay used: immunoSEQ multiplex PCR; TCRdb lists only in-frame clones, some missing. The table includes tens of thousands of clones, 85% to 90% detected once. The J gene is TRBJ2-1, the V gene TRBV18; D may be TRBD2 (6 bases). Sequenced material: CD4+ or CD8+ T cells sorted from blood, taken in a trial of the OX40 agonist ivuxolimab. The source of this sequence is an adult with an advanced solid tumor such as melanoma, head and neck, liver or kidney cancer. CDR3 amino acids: CASSPSPPWGVYNEQFF. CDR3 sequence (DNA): TGTGCCAGCTCACCATCCCCCCCGTGGGGGGTCTACAATGAGCAGTTCTTC.